This TCR beta chain was identified during a study of shared clonotypes between healthy human individuals. At the level of the study: There were three CD4 naive, three CD4 memory, two CD8 naive and one CD8 memory plates per donor. Notes on the study in general: In contrast to clonotypes shared by all four donors, non-shared clonotypes had lower generation probabilities.

The CDR3 extends over 14 amino acids. In germline, CDR1 is MNHNY, CDR2 SVGAGI (reference sequence). Trimming took 7 bases from V and 2 from J, leaving 14 bases between them. As for this clone: Antigen specificity is unknown.

Deep level was the assay's run setting. Using immunoSEQ multiplex PCR, the repertoire was profiled, and TCRdb retains in-frame clones only, with some absent. The sample yields hundreds of thousands of clones, approximately 97% seen once. Sequencing was done on a sample of naive CD4+ T cells sorted from blood. Subset here: CD45RA+ positively selected. This chain uses TRBV6-6 with TRBJ2-5; the D call may be TRBD1 or TRBD2 (7 bases each). This TCR was recovered from a woman aged 25 to 39 in good health. The CDR3, as DNA: TGTGCCAGCACCAGGGGGGGGCCACAAGAGACCCAGTACTTC. Its translation: CASTRGGPQETQYF.